This entry lists 18 T cell receptor beta chains sequenced from one sample in a study of T cells in Graves' hyperthyroidism and ophthalmopathy. RNA transcripts gave rise to amplified TCR beta CDR3 regions. Researchers ran a first-round RT-PCR on the TCR CDR3 using the HTBI primer set. TCRdb processed the multiplex PCR reads anew with MiXCR; each CDR3 protein has one entry. The profile covers around 500,000 distinct CDR3 sequences, with 14% appearing a single time and roughly 13% taken by the ten largest. The sequenced sample was blood. These receptors were obtained from a middle-aged woman with Graves' hyperthyroidism.

This clonotype has at least ten counts. The chain recombines TRBV2 with TRBJ2-1, with D tentatively TRBD1 or TRBD2 (5 bases each). Germline values: CDR1 SNHLY, CDR2 FYNNEI. V was pared by 7 bases and J by 4 bases, with 23 bases between. This CDR3 spans 17 amino acids. The CDR3 DNA follows: TGTGCCAGCATACCCCCTCCCGGGGCAATCACATACAATGAGCAGTTCTTC. Protein: CASIPPPGAITYNEQFF.

This clonotype has at least ten counts. This CDR3 is CASSEAPVSRYEQYF. CDR3 coding DNA: TGTGCCAGCAGTGAAGCCCCAGTTTCCCGCTACGAGCAGTACTTC. This sequence joins TRBV6-1 and TRBJ2-7, with D unresolved. V shed 0 bases and J shed 3 bases, with 12 bases lying between them. The CDR3 is 15 residues long. Germline CDR1 reads MNHNS; CDR2 reads SASEGT.

This clonotype was recorded many times. The rearrangement links TRBV30 to TRBJ1-5; no reliable D call. V shed 0 bases and J shed 6 bases, with 3 bases lying between them. The V gene's germline CDR1 is GTSNPN and CDR2 SVGIG (reference sequence). The CDR3 spans 11 residues. This CDR3 reads CAWSVGQPQHF. Written as DNA, the CDR3 is TGTGCCTGGAGTGTCGGTCAGCCCCAGCATTTT.

This clonotype was detected ten times or more. V usage is TRBV7-9 and J usage is TRBJ2-7, with D possibly being TRBD1 (6 bases). Germline CDR1 and CDR2: SEHNR and FQNEAQ (reference sequence). The ends were cut back, 8 bases at V and 4 bases at J, with 12 bases in the middle. The CDR3 loop spans 12 amino acids. The CDR3 spells CASEGEPYEQYF. The DNA for the CDR3 is TGTGCCAGCGAGGGGGAACCTTACGAGCAGTACTTC.

This clonotype occurred many times. The CDR3 reads CAWRYGSGIINEQFF. CDR3 in DNA: TGTGCCTGGAGATACGGTAGCGGGATCATCAATGAGCAGTTCTTC. The chain recombines TRBV30 with TRBJ2-1, with 8 bases that match TRBD2. The junction had 10 bases not matched to a gene; V was cut back by 3 bases and J by 6 bases. The CDR3 loop spans 15 amino acids. From germline, CDR1 is GTSNPN and CDR2 SVGIG (reference sequence).

The chain employs TRBV9 and TRBJ2-1, with D uncertain. The CDR3 loop spans 16 amino acids. The V end lost 4 bases, the J end lost 1 base, and 15 bases lay between the germline ends. CDR1 SGDLS and CDR2 YYNGEE come from the germline V gene. As DNA, the CDR3 is TGTGCCAGCAGCCCACTAAGTTCGGTTTCCTACAATGAGCAGTTCTTC. Protein sequence: CASSPLSSVSYNEQFF.

This clonotype was seen repeatedly, ten times or more. The J gene is TRBJ1-5, the V gene TRBV7-8, with a possible D match to TRBD1 (5 bases). This CDR3 is 15 amino acids long. Germline V gene data show CDR1 as SGHVS and CDR2 as FQNEAQ. V dropped 1 base and J dropped 5 bases, with 12 bases sitting between them. In nucleotides, the CDR3 is TGTGCCAGCAGCTTAGATGAGCAGGGCCATCAGCCCCAGCATTTT. Protein sequence: CASSLDEQGHQPQHF.

Many counts were recorded for this clonotype. The chain has TRBV3-1 and TRBJ2-1; 10 positions match TRBD2. The germline gives CDR1 LGHDT, CDR2 YNNKEL (reference sequence). Trimming at V came to 1 base and at J to 9 bases, leaving 9 bases not matched to a gene. The CDR3 runs 16 residues. In DNA form, the CDR3 reads TGTGCCAGCAGCCAAGTAGGTAAGCGGGAGGGCCGTGAGCAGTTCTTC. This codes for CASSQVGKREGREQFF.

This clonotype has at least ten counts. The chain couples TRBV6-5 to TRBJ2-1; the match to TRBD1 covers 7 bases. Germline-derived CDR1 and CDR2 are MNHEY and SVGAGI. V shed 2 bases, J shed 3 bases, and the junction held 13 bases outside the gene matches. CDR3 length equals 18 residues. The DNA for the CDR3 is TGTGCCAGCAGTTACCCCTCCTTAGACAGGGAAGACTACAATGAGCAGTTCTTC. Translated: CASSYPSLDREDYNEQFF.

This clonotype was observed at least ten times. The chain employs TRBV18 and TRBJ1-2; 9 positions agree with TRBD1. This CDR3 spans 15 amino acids. V shed 3 bases, J shed 7 bases, and the junction held 9 bases outside the gene matches. Looked up from germline, CDR1 is KGHSH and CDR2 is LQKENI. In DNA, the CDR3 is TGTGCCAGCTCACCCGGGACAGGGTTGAGTGGTGGCTACACCTTC. Translation: CASSPGTGLSGGYTF.

This clonotype was recorded a few times. This rearrangement joins TRBV5-4 to TRBJ2-3; 11 nucleotides align to TRBD2. Germline V gene lookup returns CDR1 SGHNT and CDR2 YYREEE (reference sequence). The CDR3 length is 19 residues. The J segment lost 0 bases and the V segment lost 4 bases, leaving 13 bases of the junction unmatched. This CDR3 is CASSPGPGLAAVSTDTQYF. As DNA, the CDR3 is TGTGCCAGCAGCCCAGGCCCGGGACTAGCGGCCGTTAGCACAGATACGCAGTATTTT.

The table lists this clonotype with a count of one. This chain joins TRBV6-1 and TRBJ1-2; 11 bases agree with TRBD1. Per the germline V gene, CDR1 is MNHNS and CDR2 is SASEGT. After removal of 5 bases from V and 7 bases from J, the junction contained 9 bases not matched to a gene. This CDR3 is 15 amino acids long. CDR3 sequence (DNA): TGTGCCAGCAGTATTTGGACAGGGGGCGTCGGTGGCTACACCTTC. Its protein is CASSIWTGGVGGYTF.

The gene calls are TRBV7-2 and TRBJ2-3; 15 nucleotides align to TRBD2. The CDR3 length is 17 residues. V shed 4 bases, J shed 5 bases, and the junction held 7 bases outside the gene matches. Germline CDR1 is SGHTA and CDR2 is FQGNSA. CDR3 in amino acids: CASSSRTSGRAVDTQYF. CDR3 bases: TGTGCCAGCAGCTCCCGGACTAGCGGGAGGGCCGTAGATACGCAGTATTTT.

This clonotype has at least ten counts. V is TRBV28 and J is TRBJ2-1, with 8 bases aligning to TRBD2. The CDR3 consists of 15 residues. J was trimmed by 6 bases and V by 2 bases; bases with no gene match: 6. In germline, CDR1 is MDHEN, CDR2 SYDVKM. The CDR3 DNA reads TGTGCCAGCAGTTTAGGGACTAGTTCCCCCAATGAGCAGTTCTTC. Its protein is CASSLGTSSPNEQFF. The full variable domain, with the rest looked up from reference TRBV28 and TRBJ2-1, is DVKVTQSSRYLVKRTGEKVFLECVQDMDHENMFWYRQDPGLGLRLIYFSYDVKMKEKGDIPEGYSVSREKKERFSLILESASTNQTSMYLCASSLGTSSPNEQFFGPGTRLTVL.

This clonotype was seen ten or more times. V and J are TRBV7-2 and TRBJ2-3, with 7 bases aligning to TRBD2. The CDR3 is 15 residues long. Losses at the gene ends were 0 bases for V and 1 base for J; bases not matched to a gene: 1. CDR1 and CDR2 from the germline V gene are SGHTA and FQGNSA. CDR3 region: CASSLAGGRTDTQYF. The DNA of the CDR3 is TGTGCCAGCAGCTTAGCGGGAGGGCGCACAGATACGCAGTATTTT.

V is TRBV4-2 and J is TRBJ2-7; TRBD1 aligns across 12 bases. V was clipped by 4 bases and J by 6 bases; unmatched bases: 7. There are 15 residues in the CDR3. The germline gives CDR1 LGHNA, CDR2 YNFKEQ. CDR3: CASSPAGQGAGEQYF. Written as DNA, the CDR3 is TGTGCCAGCAGCCCCGCGGGACAGGGGGCGGGCGAGCAGTACTTC.

A few counts support this clonotype. The genes are TRBV11-3 and TRBJ2-3, with 9 nucleotides matching TRBD1. This CDR3 is 14 amino acids long. Looked up from germline, CDR1 is SGHNT and CDR2 is YENEEA. V gave up 4 bases and J gave up 3 bases; unmatched junction bases: 2. CDR3 bases: TGTGCCAGCAGCTCGGGGACAGGGACAGATACGCAGTATTTT. It yields the protein CASSSGTGTDTQYF.

Ten or more counts support this clonotype. The chain combines TRBV24-1 with TRBJ2-5; D call uncertain. V was cut by 2 bases and J by 1 base, with 7 bases left in between. Germline CDR1 and CDR2: KGHDR and SFDVKD. CDR3 length: 14 residues. The CDR3 protein is CATSDSHRQETQYF. CDR3 nucleotide sequence: TGTGCCACCAGTGATTCACACCGCCAAGAGACCCAGTACTTC.